The clone carrying this TCR beta chain has only one observation. Antigen: not known. The assay was immunoSEQ multiplex PCR, and TCRdb's table has in-frame clones only and misses some. The data show under 50,000 clones, over 75% seen once. The data stem from a study of T cell responses to AZD1222 COVID-19 vaccine. Whole-study findings and limits: Only six or seven AZD1222 recipients tested seropositive at baseline. The span of vaccine-associated CD4 TCRs extended across spike, with dominance at 160-218 and 743-854. The study sampled repertoires only after the peak T cell response. Spike-specific TCR breadth and depth grew following two AZD1222 doses.

Sequenced material: peripheral blood, taken 28 days after the second dose of the MenACWY control vaccine. The sequence came from an adult who received the MenACWY meningococcal vaccine as a control.

CDR3 nucleotides: TGTGCCAGTAACAGTCTAGCGGGAGGGCAAGAGACCCAGTACTTC. Its translation: CASNSLAGGQETQYF. The chain recombines TRBV19 with TRBJ2-5, with 12 bases aligning to TRBD2. CDR3 length: 15 residues. V was clipped by 7 bases and J by 2 bases; unmatched bases: 5. Germline loops: CDR1 LNHDA, CDR2 SQIVND (reference sequence).